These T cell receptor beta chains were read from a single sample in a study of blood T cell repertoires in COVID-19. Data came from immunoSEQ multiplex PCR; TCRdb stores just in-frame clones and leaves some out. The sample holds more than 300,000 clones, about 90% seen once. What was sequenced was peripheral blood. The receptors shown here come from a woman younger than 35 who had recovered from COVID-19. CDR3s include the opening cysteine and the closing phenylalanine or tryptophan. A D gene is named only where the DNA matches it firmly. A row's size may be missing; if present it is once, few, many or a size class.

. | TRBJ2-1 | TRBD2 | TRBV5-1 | CASSLGTSQYNEQFF | TGCGCCAGCAGCTTGGGGACTAGCCAATACAATGAGCAGTTCTTC
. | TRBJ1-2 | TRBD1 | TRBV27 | CASSRSRDRAYGYTF | TGTGCCAGCAGTCGGAGCCGGGACAGGGCCTATGGCTACACCTTC
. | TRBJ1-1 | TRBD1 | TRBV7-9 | CASSLSGTGATEAFF | TGTGCCAGCAGCTTATCCGGGACAGGGGCCACTGAAGCTTTCTTT
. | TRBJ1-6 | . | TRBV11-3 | CASSSSPGGYFNSPLHF | TGTGCCAGCAGCTCCTCCCCGGGAGGCTATTTTAATTCACCCCTCCACTTT
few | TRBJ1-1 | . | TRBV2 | CASSYDTEAFF | TGTGCCAGCAGTTATGACACTGAAGCTTTCTTT
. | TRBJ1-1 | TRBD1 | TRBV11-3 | CASSFLQGATEAFF | TGTGCCAGCAGCTTTTTACAGGGGGCCACTGAAGCTTTCTTT
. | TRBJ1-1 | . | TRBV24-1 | CATSDSRGGNTEAFF | TGTGCCACCAGTGATTCCCGAGGGGGGAACACTGAAGCTTTCTTT
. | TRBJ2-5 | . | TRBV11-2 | CASRKPGHRWRETQYF | TGTGCCAGCAGAAAACCGGGACACCGATGGCGAGAGACCCAGTACTTC
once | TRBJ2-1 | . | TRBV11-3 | CASSLGGDRMYNEQFF | TGTGCCAGCAGCTTAGGGGGGGACCGGATGTACAATGAGCAGTTCTTC
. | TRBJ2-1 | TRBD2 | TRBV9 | CASSAGLAVRNEQFF | TGTGCCAGCAGCGCGGGACTAGCGGTGAGAAATGAGCAGTTCTTC
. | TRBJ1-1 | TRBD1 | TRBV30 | CAWSKQGAGEAFF | TGTGCCTGGAGTAAACAGGGGGCCGGTGAAGCTTTCTTT
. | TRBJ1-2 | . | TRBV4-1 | CASSQARGLEANYGYTF | TGCGCCAGCAGCCAAGCAAGGGGTTTGGAAGCTAACTATGGCTACACCTTC
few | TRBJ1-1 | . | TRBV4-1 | CASSREASGISEAFF | TGCGCCAGCAGCCGAGAGGCTTCAGGGATTTCTGAAGCTTTCTTT
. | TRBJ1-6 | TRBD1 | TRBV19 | CASSITGQNNSPLHF | TGTGCCAGTAGTATAACGGGACAGAATAATTCACCCCTCCACTTT
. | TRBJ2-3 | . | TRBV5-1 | CASSSGLQWTADTDTQYF | TGCGCCAGCAGCTCTGGTCTCCAATGGACAGCCGACACAGATACGCAGTATTTT
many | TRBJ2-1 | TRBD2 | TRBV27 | CASRSPGGGPNGEQFF | TGTGCCAGCAGAAGCCCCGGCGGGGGTCCTAACGGGGAGCAGTTCTTC
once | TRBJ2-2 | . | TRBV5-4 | CASGLTTGELFF | TGTGCCAGCGGCCTTACCACCGGGGAGCTGTTTTTT
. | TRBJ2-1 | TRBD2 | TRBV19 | CASSIGREGRLNNEQFF | TGTGCCAGTAGTATCGGGCGGGAGGGCCGGTTGAACAATGAGCAGTTCTTC
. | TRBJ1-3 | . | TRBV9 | CASSVEPDAVSSGNTIYF | TGTGCCAGCAGCGTAGAACCCGACGCGGTCAGCTCTGGAAACACCATATATTTT
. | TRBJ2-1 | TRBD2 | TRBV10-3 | CAISESRAGGAKYNEQFF | TGTGCCATCAGTGAGTCGAGAGCGGGGGGGGCGAAATACAATGAGCAGTTCTTC
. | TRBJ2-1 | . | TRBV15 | CATSSPERHNEQFF | TGTGCCACCAGCAGCCCGGAGCGGCACAATGAGCAGTTCTTC
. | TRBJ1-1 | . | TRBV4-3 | CASSQVSGTEAFF | TGCGCCAGCAGCCAAGTGTCGGGCACTGAAGCTTTCTTT
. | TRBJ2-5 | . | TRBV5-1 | CASSWGPGKGETQYF | TGCGCCAGCAGCTGGGGGCCAGGGAAAGGAGAGACCCAGTACTTC
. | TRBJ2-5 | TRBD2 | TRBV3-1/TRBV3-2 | CASSQIRGGETQYF | TGTGCCAGCAGCCAAATTCGGGGGGGAGAGACCCAGTACTTC
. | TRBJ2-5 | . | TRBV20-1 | CSASAGAQYF | TGCAGTGCTAGTGCCGGGGCCCAGTACTTC
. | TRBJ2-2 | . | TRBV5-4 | CASSSFTSRGNTGELFF | TGTGCCAGCAGCTCATTTACCTCTCGGGGGAACACCGGGGAGCTGTTTTTT
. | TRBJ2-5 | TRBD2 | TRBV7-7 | CASSSEGLVGETQYF | TGTGCCAGCAGCTCCGAAGGACTAGTCGGGGAGACCCAGTACTTC
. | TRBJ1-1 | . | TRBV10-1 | CASSESARVMNTEAFF | TGCGCCAGCAGTGAGTCGGCCAGGGTCATGAACACTGAAGCTTTCTTT
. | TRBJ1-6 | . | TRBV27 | CASKESNSPLHF | TGTGCCAGCAAGGAGAGTAATTCACCCCTCCACTTT